This TCR beta chain came from a study of CD8+ T cells in alopecia areata. Trimming stripped 1 base from V and 4 bases from J, with 8 bases between. From germline, CDR1 is FNHDT and CDR2 SITEND (reference sequence). CDR3 size: 13 residues. Turning to this clone: Mouse gene names and germline throughout. The read comes to an end 4 residues before the CDR3 does, leaving the germline J gene to fill in the end.

Extracted from the samples, RNA was reverse transcribed into cDNA to serve as the sequencing template. The protocol was immunoSEQ multiplex PCR, while the TCRdb copy is restricted to in-frame clones and leaves out a portion. The sample has some 18,000 clones, none seen only once. A sort of pooled cutaneous lymph node cells used CD4, CD8alpha, NKG2D, NKG2ACE and other stains. The clonotype was recovered from a C3H/HeJ mouse with alopecia areata. The strain bears MHC haplotype H2-k. The chain recombines TRBV19 with TRBJ1-2; the D is unclear. Sample: CD8+ T cells sorted from a lymph node. The CDR3 bases that were read are TGTGCCAGCAGTATACTGGGGTCCTCC. Translating gives CASSILGSS. The entire CDR3 protein reads CASSILGSSDYTF.